Listed below are T cell receptor beta chains from one sample, sequenced in a study of tumor-infiltrating lymphocytes in primary liver carcinoma. TCRdb redid the calling of the multiplex PCR reads with MiXCR, one entry per CDR3 protein. The sample has around 100,000 distinct CDR3 sequences; about 62% are singletons. Source material: liver tumor tissue from sampling region 2. The origin of the receptors is a woman in her sixties or seventies with primary liver carcinoma and hepatitis B virus infection. CDR3s include the opening cysteine and the closing phenylalanine or tryptophan. The order of the fields is J gene, clone size, D gene, V gene, CDR3 DNA, CDR3 protein. The D gene is left open where the match is weak. Rows may omit the clone size; those that give it use once, few, many or a size class.

j_call: TRBJ2-2
clone_size: .
d_call: .
v_call: TRBV6-5
cdr3_nt: TGTGCCAGTAGTTACGCGGGGACAGTGGTCACCGGGGAGCTGTTTTTT
cdr3_aa: CASSYAGTVVTGELFF

j_call: TRBJ2-5
clone_size: .
d_call: .
v_call: TRBV5-6
cdr3_nt: TGTGCCGGCAGCTTGTCCCGAGGCCACCAAGAGACCCAGTACTTC
cdr3_aa: CAGSLSRGHQETQYF

j_call: TRBJ2-1
clone_size: .
d_call: .
v_call: TRBV4-1
cdr3_nt: TGCGCCAGCAGCCAAGTAGGACTAACGGGAGTCTACGGAAATGTGCAGTTCTTC
cdr3_aa: CASSQVGLTGVYGNVQFF

j_call: TRBJ2-1
clone_size: .
d_call: TRBD2
v_call: TRBV29-1
cdr3_nt: TGCAGCGTTGGGGGACTAGAGTACAATGAGCAGTTCTTC
cdr3_aa: CSVGGLEYNEQFF

j_call: TRBJ2-7
clone_size: .
d_call: TRBD2
v_call: TRBV6-1
cdr3_nt: TGTGCCAGTTCCGGGTCGGGGGGACGGTACTACGAGCAGTACTTC
cdr3_aa: CASSGSGGRYYEQYF

j_call: TRBJ2-7
clone_size: few
d_call: TRBD2
v_call: TRBV2
cdr3_nt: TGTGCCAGCAGTGATGCGGGACTAGCGGGCTACGAGCAGTACTTC
cdr3_aa: CASSDAGLAGYEQYF

j_call: TRBJ2-1
clone_size: .
d_call: TRBD2
v_call: TRBV4-1
cdr3_nt: TGCGCCATCAGCCAAGACCCCCTAGCGGGGAGCTCATACAATGAGCAGTTCTTC
cdr3_aa: CAISQDPLAGSSYNEQFF

j_call: TRBJ2-7
clone_size: many
d_call: TRBD1
v_call: TRBV12-3/TRBV12-4
cdr3_nt: TGTGCCAGCAGTCTGGACAGGTCCAGCTCCTACGAGCAGTACTTC
cdr3_aa: CASSLDRSSSYEQYF

j_call: TRBJ2-5
clone_size: .
d_call: .
v_call: TRBV4-2
cdr3_nt: TGTGCCAGTAGCCAAGCCTGGCAGGAGGTCCTAGGGACCCAGTACTTC
cdr3_aa: CASSQAWQEVLGTQYF

j_call: TRBJ2-3
clone_size: many
d_call: TRBD2
v_call: TRBV7-9
cdr3_nt: TGTGCCAGCAGCTTCGGACTAGCGGGTACAGATACGCAGTATTTT
cdr3_aa: CASSFGLAGTDTQYF

j_call: TRBJ1-2
clone_size: .
d_call: TRBD1
v_call: TRBV11-2
cdr3_nt: TGTGCCGGCAGCTTGGACCCCGGGACAGAGGGCAGCTACACCTTC
cdr3_aa: CAGSLDPGTEGSYTF

j_call: TRBJ2-7
clone_size: .
d_call: .
v_call: TRBV11-2
cdr3_nt: TGTGCCAGCAGCTTAGATCTCTCGGGGCCATACGAGCAGTACTTC
cdr3_aa: CASSLDLSGPYEQYF

j_call: TRBJ1-1
clone_size: once
d_call: .
v_call: TRBV11-3
cdr3_nt: TGTAGCAGCAGCCCTAGGGGAGGGGAGGTTCACGCTTTCTTT
cdr3_aa: CSSSPRGGEVHAFF

j_call: TRBJ2-3
clone_size: .
d_call: .
v_call: TRBV29-1
cdr3_nt: TGCAGCGCTGACGGGCCGGGACATGGAACAAGCAAAGATACGCAGTATTTT
cdr3_aa: CSADGPGHGTSKDTQYF

j_call: TRBJ2-7
clone_size: .
d_call: .
v_call: TRBV7-9
cdr3_nt: TGTGTCAGCAGCTTAGAACACGATCAGTACTTC
cdr3_aa: CVSSLEHDQYF

j_call: TRBJ2-3
clone_size: many
d_call: .
v_call: TRBV29-1
cdr3_nt: TGCAGCGCCCGGACCCGCACAGATACGCAGTATTTT
cdr3_aa: CSARTRTDTQYF

j_call: TRBJ2-3
clone_size: .
d_call: TRBD2
v_call: TRBV11-3
cdr3_nt: TGTGCCAACGGCCCGCCAAGCGGGAGGATTGCAGATACGCAGTATTTT
cdr3_aa: CANGPPSGRIADTQYF

j_call: TRBJ2-7
clone_size: .
d_call: TRBD1
v_call: TRBV11-3
cdr3_nt: TGTGCTAGCAGGCCCGAGACAGGGGGCAACTACGAGCAGTACTTC
cdr3_aa: CASRPETGGNYEQYF

j_call: TRBJ2-7
clone_size: .
d_call: TRBD2
v_call: TRBV11-2
cdr3_nt: TGTGCCAGCAAAGAGCGACTAGCGGGAGGCCCAGAGGGCGAGCAGTACTTC
cdr3_aa: CASKERLAGGPEGEQYF

j_call: TRBJ2-1
clone_size: .
d_call: .
v_call: TRBV10-2
cdr3_nt: TGCGCCAGCAACGACGTTCGAGGAGGGCCCAATGAGCAGTTCTTC
cdr3_aa: CASNDVRGGPNEQFF

j_call: TRBJ2-1
clone_size: once
d_call: .
v_call: TRBV7-9
cdr3_nt: TGTGCCAACAGCTTTGCGGGACGGGATGAGCAGTTCTTC
cdr3_aa: CANSFAGRDEQFF

j_call: TRBJ2-7
clone_size: .
d_call: .
v_call: TRBV29-1
cdr3_nt: TGCAGCGTTGCCGAACTAGTGGCTTCCTACGAGCAATACTTC
cdr3_aa: CSVAELVASYEQYF

j_call: TRBJ2-1
clone_size: .
d_call: TRBD1
v_call: TRBV7-8
cdr3_nt: TGTACCAGCACCAAAGGGGCAGGGGGTTGGGAACAGTTCTTC
cdr3_aa: CTSTKGAGGWEQFF

j_call: TRBJ2-7
clone_size: few
d_call: TRBD2
v_call: TRBV12-3/TRBV12-4
cdr3_nt: TGTGCCAGCACCAAAGCGGGACTCTCCTACGGGCAGTACTTC
cdr3_aa: CASTKAGLSYGQYF

j_call: TRBJ1-2
clone_size: many
d_call: .
v_call: TRBV28
cdr3_nt: TGTGCCAGCAGTTTATCTTGGCCGGGGGGGACCTATGGCTACACCTTC
cdr3_aa: CASSLSWPGGTYGYTF

j_call: TRBJ2-1
clone_size: .
d_call: TRBD1
v_call: TRBV7-9
cdr3_nt: TGTGCCAGCACCCAGGGACAGGGTTTCTATGAGCAGTTCTTC
cdr3_aa: CASTQGQGFYEQFF

j_call: TRBJ2-3
clone_size: .
d_call: .
v_call: TRBV11-2
cdr3_nt: TGTGTCGGCAACCTGCGACGGGAGAATACGCAGTATTTT
cdr3_aa: CVGNLRRENTQYF

j_call: TRBJ2-1
clone_size: .
d_call: TRBD2
v_call: TRBV6-2/TRBV6-3
cdr3_nt: TGTGCCAGCAGGAAGCGGGGGACCTACAATGAGCAGTCCTTC
cdr3_aa: CASRKRGTYNEQSF

j_call: TRBJ1-1
clone_size: .
d_call: TRBD1
v_call: TRBV28
cdr3_nt: TGTGCCAGCAGGGCTCGACAGGGATTGGACACTGAAGCTTTCTTT
cdr3_aa: CASRARQGLDTEAFF

j_call: TRBJ2-2
clone_size: .
d_call: TRBD1
v_call: TRBV5-6
cdr3_nt: TGTGCCAGCAGTATTAGGGGGCTCGGGAACACTGGGGAGCTGTTTTTT
cdr3_aa: CASSIRGLGNTGELFF

j_call: TRBJ2-2
clone_size: .
d_call: .
v_call: TRBV11-2
cdr3_nt: TGTGCTAGCAGCACTCCGCAAGGACCGACCGGGGAGCCGTTTTTT
cdr3_aa: CASSTPQGPTGEPFF

j_call: TRBJ2-5
clone_size: .
d_call: .
v_call: TRBV11-2
cdr3_nt: TGTGCCAGCAGCCCCAGCGTCATGGAGAGCCAGTACTTC
cdr3_aa: CASSPSVMESQYF